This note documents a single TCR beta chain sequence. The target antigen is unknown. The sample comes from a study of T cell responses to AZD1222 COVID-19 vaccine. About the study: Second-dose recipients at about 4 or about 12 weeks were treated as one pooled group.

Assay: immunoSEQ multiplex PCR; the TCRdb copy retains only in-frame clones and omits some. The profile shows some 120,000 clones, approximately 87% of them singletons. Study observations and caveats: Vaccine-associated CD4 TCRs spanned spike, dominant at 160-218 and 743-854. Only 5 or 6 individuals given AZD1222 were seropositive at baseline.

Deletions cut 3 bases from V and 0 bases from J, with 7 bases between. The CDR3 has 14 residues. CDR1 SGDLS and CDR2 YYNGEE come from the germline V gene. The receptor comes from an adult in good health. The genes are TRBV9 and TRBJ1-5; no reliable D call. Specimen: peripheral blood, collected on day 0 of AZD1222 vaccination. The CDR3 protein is CASSAGYSNQPQHF. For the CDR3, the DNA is TGTGCCAGCAGCGCCGGGTATAGCAATCAGCCCCAGCATTTT.